Detailed here is one T cell receptor (beta chain). What it binds is not known. The data are from a study of cytomegalovirus exposure and HLA in healthy donors. Regarding the study as a whole: Later analysis reportedly placed an Asian-associated ancestry cluster below the approximately 700-donor mean in N-insertions. Later analysis demonstrated an association between a missense DCLRE1C variant and TCR beta V- and J-gene trimming. Approximately 160 TCR beta chains were listed as cytomegalovirus-associated.

The CDR3 runs to 15 residues. Germline CDR1 MGHDK, CDR2 SYGVNS. The V segment lost 3 bases and the J segment 3 bases; nucleotides outside the gene matches: 5. These donors counted as nominally healthy when sampled, but unrecorded immune exposures were likely. The PCR used 60 Vbeta and 13 Jbeta primers. The assay was immunoSEQ multiplex PCR, and TCRdb's table has in-frame clones only and misses some. The table shows approximately 180,000 clones, with over 75% occurring only once. The sample taken for sequencing was PBMCs. This sequence was found in a man between 18 and 29 years old in good health and CMV-seronegative. J is TRBJ1-3 and V is TRBV25-1; 7 bases agree with TRBD1. The chain's CDR3 is CASSDTGDYGNTIYF. In nucleotides, the CDR3 is TGTGCCAGCAGTGACACAGGGGATTATGGAAACACCATATATTTT.